The entry below describes one T cell receptor (beta chain). The antigen is not known. The method was immunoSEQ multiplex PCR; TCRdb's version includes in-frame clones alone and lacks a portion of them. Of more than 85,000 clones in the sample, roughly 87% were seen once. These data belong to a study of PD-L1 blockade in urothelial cancer. Turning to the study itself: At some point between 2013 and 2015, patients got going on atezolizumab, taking 1,200 mg intravenously every 3 weeks. The study recovered a median of around 140,000 T cells per blood sample. General study points: When pretreatment blood TCR clonality was below the median, it predicted better survival.

Sample time point: pretreatment peripheral blood. Germline V CDR1 and CDR2: LNHNV, YYDKDF (reference sequence). The CDR3 is 13 amino acids. The V end was cut by 1 base, the J end by 5 bases, with 8 bases between. The J gene is TRBJ2-5, the V gene TRBV15; no clear D. This TCR derives from a man between 60 and 70 years old with urothelial cancer. This sample comprised PBMCs, obtained around atezolizumab (anti-PD-L1) treatment. The CDR3 DNA is TGTGCCACCAGCAGAGTTAGCCCTGAGACCCAGTACTTC. Its translation: CATSRVSPETQYF.